This T cell receptor beta chain came from a study of OX40 agonist ivuxolimab in advanced cancers. TCRdb keeps only in-frame clones here, not all; method: immunoSEQ multiplex PCR. Of some 80,000 clones in the sample, about 90% are singletons; the top ten hold less than 0.55%. As regards this clone: Antigen unknown.

Study results and caveats: Mean expanded clone counts were higher in CD8+ than CD4+ T cells.

CDR3 size: 14 residues. In germline, CDR1 is MNHEY, CDR2 SMNVEV (reference sequence). V gave up 5 bases and J gave up 4 bases, with 12 bases separating them. Here the sequenced sample was CD4+ or CD8+ T cells sorted from blood, taken in a trial of the OX40 agonist ivuxolimab. This TCR came from an adult with an advanced solid tumor such as melanoma, head and neck, liver or kidney cancer. The gene calls are TRBV27 and TRBJ1-3; perhaps TRBD1 as D (5 bases). The CDR3, as DNA: TGTGCCAGCAGTGGGCAGGGCCCCGGAAACACCATATATTTT. Translation: CASSGQGPGNTIYF.